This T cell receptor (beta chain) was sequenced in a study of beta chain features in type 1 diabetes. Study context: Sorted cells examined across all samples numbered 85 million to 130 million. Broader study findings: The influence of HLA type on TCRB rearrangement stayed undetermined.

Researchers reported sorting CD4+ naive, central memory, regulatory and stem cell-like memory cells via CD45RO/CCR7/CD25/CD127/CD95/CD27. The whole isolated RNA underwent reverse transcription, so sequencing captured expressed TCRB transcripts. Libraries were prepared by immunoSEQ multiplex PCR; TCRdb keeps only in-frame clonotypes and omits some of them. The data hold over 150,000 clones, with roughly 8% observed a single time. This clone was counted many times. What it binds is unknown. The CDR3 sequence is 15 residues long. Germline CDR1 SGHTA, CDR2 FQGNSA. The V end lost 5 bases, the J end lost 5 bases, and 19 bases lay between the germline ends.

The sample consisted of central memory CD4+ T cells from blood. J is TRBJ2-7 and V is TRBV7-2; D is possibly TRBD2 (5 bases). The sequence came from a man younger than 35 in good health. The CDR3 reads CASSLSWGKRDEQYF. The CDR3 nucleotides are TGTGCCAGCAGCCTTTCGTGGGGAAAGAGGGACGAGCAGTACTTC.